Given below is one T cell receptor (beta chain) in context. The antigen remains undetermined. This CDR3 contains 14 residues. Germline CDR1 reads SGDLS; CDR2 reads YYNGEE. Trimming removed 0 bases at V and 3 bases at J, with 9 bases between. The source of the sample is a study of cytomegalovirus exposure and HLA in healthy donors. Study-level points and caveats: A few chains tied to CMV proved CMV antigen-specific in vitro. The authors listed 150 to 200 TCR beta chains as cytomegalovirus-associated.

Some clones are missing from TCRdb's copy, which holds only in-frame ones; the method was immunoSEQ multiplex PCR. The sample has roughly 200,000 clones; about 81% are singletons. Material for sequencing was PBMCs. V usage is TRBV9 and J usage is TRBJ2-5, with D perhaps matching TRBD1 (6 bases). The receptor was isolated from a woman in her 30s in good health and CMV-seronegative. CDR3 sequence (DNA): TGTGCCAGCAGCGTAGGGACAGCAAAAGAGACCCAGTACTTC. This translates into CASSVGTAKETQYF.